The 24 T cell receptor beta chains listed next were all sequenced from one sample in a study of T cells after yellow fever vaccination. TCRdb re-called the 5' RACE reads with MiXCR, one entry per CDR3 protein. This sample has 350,000 to 550,000 distinct CDR3 sequences, with roughly a sixth found just once. The sample here was PBMCs, taken before the yellow fever booster vaccination. Source of these receptors: a man in his late teens or twenties who received the YFV17D yellow fever vaccine.

This sequence joins TRBV12-3 or TRBV12-4 and TRBJ1-1; D is ambiguous. CDR3 length: 14 residues. V was shortened by 3 bases and J by 2 bases, with 10 bases between the two germline ends. The CDR3 nucleotides are TGTGCCAGCAGTTTTCAGCAGCTTAACACTGAAGCTTTCTTT. This codes for CASSFQQLNTEAFF.

In this sample, this clonotype turned up many times. A much larger clone differs by one base, so this may be a read error. The V and J genes are TRBV24-1 and TRBJ2-3; D gene uncertain. There are 13 residues in the CDR3. The V end lost 4 bases, the J end lost 0 bases, and 4 bases lay between the germline ends. Germline lookup yields CDR1 KGHDR and CDR2 SFDVKD. CDR3 sequence: CATSEGSTDTQYF. CDR3 bases: TGTGCCACCAGTGAGGGGAGCACAGATACGCAGTATTTT.

V gene TRBV11-2 combines with J gene TRBJ2-1, with TRBD2 identical over 13 bases. CDR1 is SGHAT and CDR2 is FQNNGV in the germline V gene. V shed 5 bases and J 9 bases; nucleotides not matched to a gene: 7. The CDR3 covers 15 residues. CDR3 sequence: CASSTTSGGAPEQFF. The CDR3, as DNA: TGTGCCAGCAGCACCACTAGCGGGGGGGCCCCTGAGCAGTTCTTC.

This clonotype was counted between two and nine times. V usage is TRBV29-1 and J usage is TRBJ2-5; D not resolved. Germline CDR1 reads SQVTM; CDR2 reads ANQGSEA. Trimming cost V 7 bases and J 1 base, with 13 bases left between them. The CDR3 spans 13 residues. The CDR3 DNA reads TGCAGCGCTACGCCCGAAAGCCAAGAGACCCAGTACTTC. This translates into CSATPESQETQYF.

This clonotype was observed a handful of times. The chain combines TRBV20-1 with TRBJ2-5, with D perhaps matching TRBD2 (5 bases). Germline values: CDR1 DFQATT, CDR2 SNEGSKA (reference sequence). V dropped 4 bases and J dropped 4 bases, with 13 bases sitting between them. The CDR3 extends over 13 amino acids. In DNA, the CDR3 is TGCAGTGCTAAAGGACTCCTTGGAGAGACCCAGTACTTC. This translates into CSAKGLLGETQYF.

This clonotype was detected a few times. The gene calls are TRBV23-1 and TRBJ2-2, with D maybe TRBD2 (5 bases). TRBV23-1 is an open reading frame, and its role is uncertain. The germline V and J ends were trimmed by 2 bases and 4 bases, with 23 bases remaining between them. This CDR3 spans 19 amino acids. The CDR3: CASSQNGLTGKCGTGELFF. Written as DNA, the CDR3 is TGCGCCAGCAGTCAAAACGGACTTACGGGGAAGTGCGGCACCGGGGAGCTGTTTTTT.

The rearrangement joins TRBV4-3 to TRBJ2-2; 10 bases line up with TRBD2. This CDR3 is built from 16 residues. Per germline, CDR1 LGHNA and CDR2 YSLEER. V shed 4 bases and J 6 bases; nucleotides not matched to a gene: 8. The CDR3 DNA follows: TGCGCCAGCAGCCCCGGGGCACTAGCGGGGCCCGGGGAGCTGTTTTTT. This gives the protein CASSPGALAGPGELFF.

This clonotype was counted between two and nine times. This chain links TRBV10-3 with TRBJ1-2; D is ambiguous. Germline values: CDR1 ENHRY, CDR2 SYGVKD. V lost 4 bases, J lost 4 bases, and 7 bases lay in between. The CDR3 loop spans 12 amino acids. The CDR3 is CAISVSLYGYTF. CDR3 DNA: TGTGCCATCAGTGTGAGCCTCTATGGCTACACCTTC.

This clonotype was recorded at least ten times. The rearrangement joins TRBV20-1 to TRBJ2-5; a weak D match, TRBD2 (5 bases). The CDR3 covers 10 residues. CDR1 and CDR2 (germline): DFQATT, SNEGSKA (reference sequence). V gave up 7 bases and J gave up 9 bases, with 12 bases separating them. The CDR3 is CSGSSEAQYF. DNA for the CDR3: TGCAGTGGGTCTTCGGAGGCCCAGTACTTC.

The chain links TRBV7-2 to TRBJ1-2; perhaps TRBD1 as D (5 bases). The CDR3 consists of 15 residues. The ends were cut back, 4 bases at V and 7 bases at J, with 19 bases in the middle. Germline loops: CDR1 SGHTA, CDR2 FQGNSA. This CDR3 is CASSSLREGLGGYTF. As DNA, the CDR3 is TGTGCCAGCAGCTCCCTCCGAGAGGGGCTTGGTGGCTACACCTTC.

This clonotype was observed a few times. CDR3 residues: CASSPPGGGSTDTQYF. In nucleotides, the CDR3 is TGTGCCAGCAGCCCACCAGGAGGGGGAAGCACAGATACGCAGTATTTT. The rearrangement joins TRBV7-3 to TRBJ2-3; D tentatively fits TRBD1 or TRBD2 (6 bases each). V lost 5 bases to trimming and J lost 0 bases, with 15 bases between them. The V gene's germline CDR1 is SGHTA and CDR2 FQGTGA. The CDR3 extends over 16 amino acids.

This clonotype was seen a few times. The V gene is TRBV6-6, the J gene TRBJ1-2; possibly TRBD1 for D (5 bases). The V end lost 6 bases, the J end lost 4 bases, and 15 bases lay between the germline ends. Germline loops: CDR1 MNHNY, CDR2 SVGAGI (reference sequence). The CDR3 covers 14 residues. In DNA form, the CDR3 reads TGTGCCAGCAGCGCAGGGATCGGTTTCTATGGCTACACCTTC. Translation: CASSAGIGFYGYTF.

The J gene is TRBJ2-5, the V gene TRBV20-1, with D possibly being TRBD1 or TRBD2 (6 bases each). Germline CDR1 is DFQATT and CDR2 is SNEGSKA (reference sequence). V was clipped by 4 bases and J by 3 bases, with 15 bases between them. This CDR3 is built from 14 residues. Here the CDR3 reads CSATPTGAKETQYF. The CDR3 nucleotides are TGCAGTGCTACACCTACGGGGGCAAAAGAGACCCAGTACTTC.

V usage is TRBV15 and J usage is TRBJ2-3, with D unclear. CDR3 length: 13 residues. Germline CDR1 LNHNV, CDR2 YYDKDF (reference sequence). Deletions cut 1 base from V and 1 base from J, with 3 bases between. CDR3 in amino acids: CATSRVGTDTQYF. CDR3 coding DNA: TGTGCCACCAGCAGAGTTGGCACAGATACGCAGTATTTT.

V and J are TRBV4-2 and TRBJ2-7; D is uncertain. V shed 2 bases and J shed 2 bases, with 7 bases lying between them. The CDR3 spans 13 residues. In germline, CDR1 is LGHNA, CDR2 YNFKEQ. The CDR3 DNA reads TGTGCCAGCAGCCAACGCGACACCTACGAGCAGTACTTC. Its translation: CASSQRDTYEQYF.

This clonotype was counted between two and nine times. The rearrangement uses TRBV7-9 and TRBJ2-1, with D possibly matching TRBD2 (5 bases). CDR1 SEHNR and CDR2 FQNEAQ come from the germline V gene (reference sequence). V was trimmed by 5 bases and J by 7 bases, leaving 12 bases between them. The CDR3 runs 13 residues. CDR3 protein: CASSLKRENEQFF. CDR3 DNA sequence: TGTGCCAGCAGCCTTAAAAGGGAGAATGAGCAGTTCTTC. Together with reference TRBV7-9 and TRBJ2-1, the CDR3 gives the full variable domain: DTGVSQNPRHKITKRGQNVTFRCDPISEHNRLYWYRQTLGQGPEFLTYFQNEAQLEKSRLLSDRFSAERPKGSFSTLEIQRTEQGDSAMYLCASSLKRENEQFFGPGTRLTVL.

This clonotype was found a few times. V and J are TRBV7-9 and TRBJ2-2; no clear D. The CDR3 length is 14 residues. Per the germline V gene, CDR1 is SEHNR and CDR2 is FQNEAQ (reference sequence). The V and J ends lost 1 base and 4 bases respectively, with 7 bases between them. As DNA, the CDR3 is TGTGCCAGCAGCTTAGTGACACTCACCGGGGAGCTGTTTTTT. Translated: CASSLVTLTGELFF.

This clonotype occurred a few times. The chain uses TRBV7-9 and TRBJ2-7; D remains unclear. There are 14 residues in the CDR3. From germline, CDR1 is SEHNR and CDR2 FQNEAQ (reference sequence). The V and J ends lost 5 bases and 0 bases respectively, with 11 bases between them. The CDR3 nucleotides are TGTGCCAGCAGCCCACCGGGTAGCTCCTACGAGCAGTACGTC. Translated, it gives CASSPPGSSYEQYV.

This clonotype has a count of ten or more. The chain links TRBV30 to TRBJ2-5, with TRBD2 matching over 7 bases. CDR3 length: 12 residues. Germline CDR1 is GTSNPN and CDR2 is SVGIG (reference sequence). Trimming removed 8 bases from V and 4 bases from J; junction bases left unmatched: 7. The CDR3 is CAGRLAAETQYF. The CDR3 DNA reads TGTGCCGGACGACTAGCAGCAGAGACCCAGTACTTC.

V and J are TRBV5-1 and TRBJ1-6, with D unclear. Per germline, CDR1 SGHRS and CDR2 YFSETQ. Trimming removed 0 bases at V and 4 bases at J, with 14 bases between. The CDR3 extends over 17 amino acids. CDR3 loop: CASSLAEGGGYNSPLHF. The CDR3, as DNA: TGCGCCAGCAGCTTGGCCGAGGGTGGAGGGTATAATTCACCCCTCCACTTT.

This clonotype was seen a few times. The gene calls are TRBV7-9 and TRBJ1-4; a weak D match, TRBD1 (5 bases). This CDR3 is 14 amino acids long. Deletions cut 5 bases from V and 8 bases from J, with 15 bases between. Germline V CDR1 and CDR2: SEHNR, FQNEAQ (reference sequence). CDR3 in amino acids: CASSPEEAGEKLFF. As DNA, the CDR3 is TGTGCCAGCAGCCCAGAGGAGGCAGGGGAAAAACTGTTTTTT.

The rearrangement links TRBV5-1 to TRBJ2-5; D is undetermined. The CDR3 runs 15 residues. V was trimmed by 0 bases and J by 0 bases, leaving 9 bases between them. Germline values: CDR1 SGHRS, CDR2 YFSETQ. This CDR3 reads CASSLGGSHQETQYF. The CDR3 nucleotides read TGCGCCAGCAGCTTGGGGGGTAGCCACCAAGAGACCCAGTACTTC. Full variable domain (missing parts from reference TRBV5-1 and TRBJ2-5): KAGVTQTPRYLIKTRGQQVTLSCSPISGHRSVSWYQQTPGQGLQFLFEYFSETQRNKGNFPGRFSGRQFSNSRSEMNVSTLELGDSALYLCASSLGGSHQETQYFGPGTRLLVL.

J is TRBJ1-3 and V is TRBV29-1; no definite D call. The CDR3 is 14 residues long. V lost 6 bases and J 2 bases, leaving 14 bases between the germline ends. Germline values: CDR1 SQVTM, CDR2 ANQGSEA. The chain's CDR3 is CSVAAPGTGNTIYF. The CDR3 nucleotides read TGCAGCGTCGCAGCCCCTGGGACTGGAAACACCATATATTTT.

In this sample, this clonotype turned up a few times. Written as DNA, the CDR3 is TGCAGTGCTTGGGTTTGGGAAAAACTGTTTTTT. Amino acid sequence: CSAWVWEKLFF. J is TRBJ1-4 and V is TRBV20-1; D is undetermined. Germline assignment: CDR1 DFQATT and CDR2 SNEGSKA (reference sequence). The CDR3 has 11 amino acids. V lost 5 bases and J lost 8, with 9 bases in between.